The next 14 T cell receptor beta chains were all read from a single sample in a study of blood T cell repertoires in COVID-19. Assay used: immunoSEQ multiplex PCR; TCRdb lists only in-frame clones, some missing. The sample yields about 370,000 clones, more than 80% seen once. Specimen: peripheral blood. The receptors come from a woman in her thirties with COVID-19, enrolled during active disease.

This clone was seen only once. The rearrangement links TRBV3-1 (or the pseudogene TRBV3-2) to TRBJ2-1, with TRBD2 identical over 9 bases. The CDR3 totals 17 residues. Germline assignment: CDR1 LGHDT and CDR2 YNNKEL (reference sequence). With 4 bases clipped from V and 2 bases from J, the junction kept 9 bases outside the gene matches. In DNA form, the CDR3 reads TGTGCCAGCAGCCCCTCCGCTGCTAGCGGGACCTACAATGAGCAGTTCTTC. The encoded protein is CASSPSAASGTYNEQFF.

The chain carries TRBV7-2 and TRBJ2-7; D is ambiguous. The V gene lost 1 base and the J gene lost 6 bases, with 10 bases spanning the gap. The CDR3 is made up of 13 amino acids. Per germline, CDR1 SGHTA and CDR2 FQGNSA. In nucleotides, the CDR3 is TGTGCCAGCAGCTTAGAAGCTAGACGCGAGCAGTACGTC. This codes for CASSLEARREQYV.

V gene TRBV27 combines with J gene TRBJ1-1, with 10 bases identical to TRBD1. The germline V gene encodes CDR1 MNHEY and CDR2 SMNVEV (reference sequence). Unmatched junction bases numbered 3, after V lost 4 bases and J lost 4 bases. The CDR3 extends over 14 amino acids. CDR3 nucleotide sequence: TGTGCCAGCAGTTCGACAGGGGGCGGCACTGAAGCTTTCTTT. Translation gives CASSSTGGGTEAFF.

The chain links TRBV27 to TRBJ1-3; D is ambiguous. With 4 bases removed from V and 3 bases from J, the gap between germline ends came to 10 bases. This CDR3 contains 14 residues. Germline V CDR1 and CDR2: MNHEY, SMNVEV (reference sequence). CDR3 residues: CASSSPSGGNTIYF. The CDR3 DNA follows: TGTGCCAGCAGTTCCCCCTCGGGTGGAAACACCATATATTTT.

The genes are TRBV5-1 and TRBJ2-1, with 7 nucleotides matching TRBD2. V lost 4 bases and J lost 15; bases outside the gene matches: 10. The CDR3 extends over 12 amino acids. The germline V gene encodes CDR1 SGHRS and CDR2 YFSETQ. The CDR3 nucleotides are TGCGCCAGCAGCCCGAGCGGGGTAGACCCGTTCTTC. It yields the protein CASSPSGVDPFF.

The chain uses TRBV14 and TRBJ1-1; D is uncertain. This CDR3 contains 18 residues. With 2 bases removed from V and 1 base from J, the gap between germline ends came to 20 bases. CDR1 is SGHDN and CDR2 is FVKESK in the germline V gene. The CDR3 DNA is TGTGCCAGCAGCCAACCCCACACTGTCTATACGGGGAACACTGAAGCTTTCTTT. Protein: CASSQPHTVYTGNTEAFF.

The chain combines TRBV5-4 with TRBJ2-7, with D possibly matching TRBD1 (6 bases). The CDR3 consists of 16 residues. Germline lookup yields CDR1 SGHNT and CDR2 YYREEE (reference sequence). The V end was cut by 5 bases, the J end by 3 bases, with 21 bases between. This CDR3 is CASSTHQGPRGYEQYV. CDR3 nucleotide sequence: TGTGCCAGCAGTACTCATCAGGGGCCCCGGGGCTACGAGCAGTACGTC.

This chain uses TRBV24-1 with TRBJ2-1; TRBD1 matches 10 bases. The CDR3 runs 16 residues. Germline assignment: CDR1 KGHDR and CDR2 SFDVKD. The ends lost 0 bases at V and 8 bases at J; junction bases unmatched: 6. The CDR3 here is CATSDLQGQGLDEQFF. CDR3 bases: TGTGCCACCAGTGATTTGCAGGGACAGGGGCTCGATGAGCAGTTCTTC.

CDR3 sequence: CASRVQGADEQYF. CDR3 DNA sequence: TGTGCCAGCAGGGTACAGGGGGCCGACGAGCAGTACTTC. The V gene is TRBV2, the J gene TRBJ2-7; TRBD1 matches 9 bases. Germline-derived CDR1 and CDR2 are SNHLY and FYNNEI. CDR3 size: 13 residues. The junction had 5 bases not matched to a gene; V was cut back by 6 bases and J by 5 bases. Filled out from reference TRBV2 and TRBJ2-7, the complete variable domain reads EPEVTQTPSHQVTQMGQEVILRCVPISNHLYFYWYRQILGQKVEFLVSFYNNEISEKSEIFDDQFSVERPDGSNFTLKIRSTKLEDSAMYFCASRVQGADEQYFGPGTRLTVT.

The chain employs TRBV23-1 and TRBJ2-7; tentatively, D is TRBD1 (6 bases). TRBV23-1 is recorded as an ORF, its role being uncertain. This CDR3 is 14 amino acids long. V was pared by 3 bases and J by 2 bases, with 11 bases between. CDR3 DNA sequence: TGCGCCAGCAGTCAGGGGGCCGCGCCCTACGAGCAGTACGTC. Its protein product is CASSQGAAPYEQYV.

CDR3 amino acids: CASSLHGTSGYNEQFF. The CDR3 DNA is TGTGCCAGCAGCTTACACGGGACTAGCGGTTACAATGAGCAGTTCTTC. J is TRBJ2-1 and V is TRBV7-9; 11 bases line up with TRBD2. With V trimmed by 2 bases and J by 4 bases, 4 bases remained unmatched. CDR1 SEHNR and CDR2 FQNEAQ come from the germline V gene (reference sequence). The CDR3 is made up of 16 amino acids. The variable domain in full, with the rest retrieved from reference TRBV7-9 and TRBJ2-1, is DTGVSQNPRHKITKRGQNVTFRCDPISEHNRLYWYRQTLGQGPEFLTYFQNEAQLEKSRLLSDRFSAERPKGSFSTLEIQRTEQGDSAMYLCASSLHGTSGYNEQFFGPGTRLTVL.

V is TRBV7-9 and J is TRBJ1-1; D might be TRBD1 (6 bases). The germline gives CDR1 SEHNR, CDR2 FQNEAQ (reference sequence). The CDR3 loop spans 15 amino acids. V lost 1 base, J lost 6 bases, and 15 bases lay in between. The CDR3 spells CASSLGFTGLAEAFF. CDR3 nucleotide sequence: TGTGCCAGCAGCTTAGGATTCACAGGGTTGGCTGAAGCTTTCTTT.

The V and J genes are TRBV6-5 and TRBJ1-2; 11 nucleotides line up with TRBD1. The CDR3 sequence is 15 residues long. CDR1 MNHEY and CDR2 SVGAGI come from the germline V gene. J gave up 8 bases and V 0 bases, and 5 bases lay outside the gene matches. The CDR3 bases are TGTGCCAGCAGTTACTCGGGGACAGGGGGGGTCGGCTACACCTTC. Its translation: CASSYSGTGGVGYTF.

This chain joins TRBV2 and TRBJ2-1; 12 nucleotides match TRBD2. J lost 6 bases, V lost 5 bases, and 8 bases had no gene match. The CDR3 totals 16 residues. Per germline, CDR1 SNHLY and CDR2 FYNNEI. The CDR3 loop reads CASSPRTSGNTNEQFF. In DNA, the CDR3 is TGTGCCAGCAGTCCACGGACTAGCGGGAATACCAATGAGCAGTTCTTC.